This is a list of T cell receptor beta chains from one sample in a study of radiotherapy plus CTLA-4 blockade in lung cancer. TCRdb's copy holds only in-frame clones and misses some; the assay was immunoSEQ multiplex PCR. The table lists under 95,000 clones, about 79% of them singletons. The sample in question was peripheral blood, obtained from a patient treated with radiotherapy plus ipilimumab. The source is a human donor with non-small cell lung cancer whose response to radiotherapy plus ipilimumab could not be evaluated. Some clones in this sample may be carry-over from other donors' samples. CDR3s include the opening cysteine and the closing phenylalanine or tryptophan. Each record gives: V gene, CDR3 length, J gene, D gene, clone size, CDR3 DNA, CDR3 protein. D genes are given only for firm matches. Rows may omit the clone size; those that give it use once, few, many or a size class.

V: TRBV28; length: 17; J: TRBJ2-6; D: NA; size: NA; DNA: TGTGCCAGCAACCATCATACAGGGACGTTTGGGGCCAACGTCCTGACTTTC; CDR3: CASNHHTGTFGANVLTF
V: TRBV5-6; length: 12; J: TRBJ2-7; D: NA; size: NA; DNA: TGTGCCAGCAGCTTGTTTCAGGGGGGTCTTACCTTC; CDR3: CASSLFQGGLTF
V: TRBV18; length: 13; J: TRBJ2-5; D: NA; size: NA; DNA: TGTGCCAGCTCACCCTTAGATCAAGAGACCCAGTACTTC; CDR3: CASSPLDQETQYF
V: TRBV5-1; length: 14; J: TRBJ1-1; D: NA; size: NA; DNA: TGCGCCAGCAGCTTGTCCAGGGGGAACACTGAAGCTTTCTTT; CDR3: CASSLSRGNTEAFF
V: TRBV11-1; length: 14; J: TRBJ1-2; D: NA; size: NA; DNA: TGTGCCAGCAGCTTATACAGGGAAGGAGGCGGCTACACCTTC; CDR3: CASSLYREGGGYTF
V: TRBV5-1; length: 15; J: TRBJ1-6; D: NA; size: NA; DNA: TGCGCCAGCACCCCGACGGGCTCCTATAATTCACCCCTCCACTTT; CDR3: CASTPTGSYNSPLHF
V: TRBV4-1; length: 14; J: TRBJ1-2; D: NA; size: few; DNA: TGCGCCAGCAGCCAAGCCCCAGGGCTCTATGGCTACACCTTC; CDR3: CASSQAPGLYGYTF
V: TRBV27; length: 14; J: TRBJ1-5; D: TRBD1; size: NA; DNA: TGTGCCAGCAGCCGTTACAGGGGACATCAGCCCCAGCATTTT; CDR3: CASSRYRGHQPQHF
V: TRBV4-3; length: 15; J: TRBJ1-1; D: TRBD1; size: few; DNA: TGCGCCAGCAGCCAAGAAGGAGGGGGCGGAACTGAAGCTTTCTTT; CDR3: CASSQEGGGGTEAFF
V: TRBV5-1; length: 14; J: TRBJ2-7; D: NA; size: NA; DNA: TGCGCCAGCAGGACAGCCGTGGCCGCGGCCGAGCAGTACTTC; CDR3: CASRTAVAAAEQYF
V: TRBV29-1; length: 15; J: TRBJ1-2; D: NA; size: NA; DNA: TGCAGCGTTGAAGATAGGCTGGGGGCGCGTTATGGCTACACCTTC; CDR3: CSVEDRLGARYGYTF
V: TRBV5-4; length: 17; J: TRBJ2-3; D: TRBD2; size: NA; DNA: TGTGCCAGCAGCGGACGAAGCGGGGGGGCAGGGGCAGATACGCAGTATTTT; CDR3: CASSGRSGGAGADTQYF
V: TRBV2; length: 16; J: TRBJ1-2; D: TRBD1; size: NA; DNA: TGTGCCAGCAGTGACCGGGACAGACCATCTAACTATGGCTACACCTTC; CDR3: CASSDRDRPSNYGYTF
V: TRBV9; length: 14; J: TRBJ2-2; D: NA; size: NA; DNA: TGTGCCAGCAGCGTCCAGGGGTACAACGGGGAGCTGTTTTTT; CDR3: CASSVQGYNGELFF
V: TRBV9; length: 14; J: TRBJ2-3; D: NA; size: NA; DNA: TGTGCCAGCAACCGCGGAGGCCTCACAGATACGCAGTATTTT; CDR3: CASNRGGLTDTQYF
V: TRBV27; length: 16; J: TRBJ2-3; D: TRBD2; size: NA; DNA: TGTGCCAGCAGTTTTACCAGCGGGGGGACCACAGATACGCAGTATTTT; CDR3: CASSFTSGGTTDTQYF
V: TRBV7-8; length: 15; J: TRBJ2-1; D: TRBD1; size: NA; DNA: TGTGCCAGCGGGGGACAGGGAAGTGCCACCAATGAGCAGTTCTTC; CDR3: CASGGQGSATNEQFF
V: TRBV28; length: 13; J: TRBJ1-2; D: TRBD1; size: NA; DNA: TGTGCCAGCAGGACAGACAGGGTCCATGGCTACACCTTC; CDR3: CASRTDRVHGYTF
V: TRBV7-9; length: 15; J: TRBJ2-1; D: TRBD2; size: NA; DNA: TGTGCCAGCAGCCCTAGCGGGGGGGCGCGGAATGAGCAGTTCTTC; CDR3: CASSPSGGARNEQFF
V: TRBV27; length: 14; J: TRBJ2-7; D: NA; size: once; DNA: TGTGCCAGCAGTTTTCTTCCAGGGTCCTACGAGCAGTACTTC; CDR3: CASSFLPGSYEQYF
V: TRBV6-6; length: 13; J: TRBJ2-7; D: NA; size: NA; DNA: TGTGCCAGCAGTTACTCTACAGGGTACGAGCAGTACTTC; CDR3: CASSYSTGYEQYF
V: TRBV6-7; length: 14; J: TRBJ1-3; D: TRBD1; size: NA; DNA: TGTGCCACCGATAGGACAGGGAACGGAAACACCATATATTTT; CDR3: CATDRTGNGNTIYF
V: TRBV19; length: 13; J: TRBJ2-5; D: NA; size: NA; DNA: TGTGCCAGTAGTACGGCAGGGTCAGAGACCCAGTACTTC; CDR3: CASSTAGSETQYF
V: TRBV19; length: 14; J: TRBJ1-6; D: NA; size: few; DNA: TGTGCCAGTAGTGTCCGGACAGCTAATTCACCCCTCCACTTT; CDR3: CASSVRTANSPLHF
V: TRBV7-9; length: 16; J: TRBJ2-3; D: TRBD1; size: NA; DNA: TGTGCCAGCAGCCAGGGACAGGGGTTAGAGACAGATACGCAGTATTTT; CDR3: CASSQGQGLETDTQYF
V: TRBV27; length: 14; J: TRBJ2-4; D: NA; size: NA; DNA: TGTGCCTCGGGACTTGGGGGGGCCAAAAACATTCAGTACTTC; CDR3: CASGLGGAKNIQYF
V: TRBV9; length: 16; J: TRBJ2-6; D: NA; size: NA; DNA: TGTGCCAGCAGTTCAACAGCCTACGGTGGGGCCAACGTCCTGACTTTC; CDR3: CASSSTAYGGANVLTF
V: TRBV9; length: 14; J: TRBJ1-6; D: NA; size: NA; DNA: TGTGCCAGCAGCGCGAAGCAGGGTGGGGCACCCCTCCACTTT; CDR3: CASSAKQGGAPLHF
V: TRBV21-1; length: 18; J: TRBJ1-1; D: NA; size: many; DNA: TGTGCCAGCAGCAGTGGGACAGGGGGCTCTTTGGATTCCACTGAAGCTTTCTTT; CDR3: CASSSGTGGSLDSTEAFF
V: TRBV20-1; length: 10; J: TRBJ2-7; D: NA; size: once; DNA: TGCAGTGCTAGGAGCGACGAGCAGTACTTC; CDR3: CSARSDEQYF
V: TRBV7-6; length: 13; J: TRBJ1-2; D: NA; size: few; DNA: TGTGCCAGCAGCTTATTCGGGCGGGATGGCTACACCTTC; CDR3: CASSLFGRDGYTF
V: TRBV6-6; length: 14; J: TRBJ1-5; D: NA; size: few; DNA: TGTGCCAGCAGTTACTCGGGCAGCTATCAGCCCCAGCATTTT; CDR3: CASSYSGSYQPQHF
V: TRBV5-1; length: 12; J: TRBJ2-1; D: NA; size: once; DNA: TGCGCCAGCAGCTTGGCTTTCAATGAGCAGTTCTTC; CDR3: CASSLAFNEQFF
V: TRBV6-6; length: 14; J: TRBJ2-1; D: TRBD2; size: NA; DNA: TGTGCCAGCAGTTACGGTCTAGCGGGGACTGAGCAGTTCTTC; CDR3: CASSYGLAGTEQFF
V: TRBV15; length: 16; J: TRBJ1-4; D: TRBD1; size: NA; DNA: TGTGCCACCAGCAGAGGTACAGGGGTAACTAATGAAAAACTGTTTTTT; CDR3: CATSRGTGVTNEKLFF
V: TRBV11-2; length: 16; J: TRBJ2-7; D: TRBD2; size: NA; DNA: TGTGCCAGCAGCGAAGCAAACCCGGGACTAGAGTACGAGCAGTACTTC; CDR3: CASSEANPGLEYEQYF
V: TRBV7-9; length: 15; J: TRBJ1-6; D: TRBD1; size: NA; DNA: TGTGCCAGCATCCCGTTGCGGGCAGGGGGCTCACCCCTCCACTTT; CDR3: CASIPLRAGGSPLHF
V: TRBV7-2; length: 13; J: TRBJ1-5; D: NA; size: NA; DNA: TGTGCCAGCAGCTTACGTCGAGATCAGCCCCAGCATTTT; CDR3: CASSLRRDQPQHF
V: TRBV14; length: 14; J: TRBJ2-7; D: NA; size: NA; DNA: TGTGCCAGCAGAATCTCCGGGACAAGGGGAGAGCAGTACTTC; CDR3: CASRISGTRGEQYF
V: TRBV15; length: 14; J: TRBJ2-2; D: NA; size: NA; DNA: TGTGCCACCAGCAGAGGACCTGCGGCCGGGGAGCTGTTTTTT; CDR3: CATSRGPAAGELFF
V: TRBV7-9; length: 15; J: TRBJ1-1; D: TRBD1; size: once; DNA: TGTGCCAGCAGCTTAGAAACAGGGGTGAACACTGAAGCTTTCTTT; CDR3: CASSLETGVNTEAFF
V: TRBV7-9; length: 18; J: TRBJ2-3; D: TRBD2; size: NA; DNA: TGTGCCAGCAGCCCCGGGACTAGCGGGGGGGCAAACACAGATACGCAGTATTTT; CDR3: CASSPGTSGGANTDTQYF
V: TRBV5-6; length: 15; J: TRBJ2-7; D: TRBD1; size: once; DNA: TGTGCCAGCAGCTTTTTTGGGACAGTGGCCTACGAGCAGTACTTC; CDR3: CASSFFGTVAYEQYF
V: TRBV2; length: 15; J: TRBJ2-3; D: TRBD2; size: once; DNA: TGTGCCAGCGTCCGACTAGCGGGGGTCGCAGATACGCAGTATTTT; CDR3: CASVRLAGVADTQYF
V: TRBV7-9; length: 15; J: TRBJ1-4; D: NA; size: NA; DNA: TGTGCCAGCAGCCTAGGGGTTCCGGGAATTGAAAAACTGTTTTTT; CDR3: CASSLGVPGIEKLFF
V: TRBV28; length: 11; J: TRBJ1-4; D: NA; size: many; DNA: TGTGCCTCCGGGATCGATGAAAAACTGTTTTTT; CDR3: CASGIDEKLFF
V: TRBV10-2; length: 14; J: TRBJ1-2; D: TRBD1; size: NA; DNA: TGCGCCACAGGGGACAGGGGGCAGGCCTATGGCTACACCTTC; CDR3: CATGDRGQAYGYTF
V: TRBV28; length: 15; J: TRBJ1-4; D: NA; size: few; DNA: TGTGCCAGCAGTCCTTGGAGGGTCCCAAATGAAAAACTGTTTTTT; CDR3: CASSPWRVPNEKLFF
V: TRBV6-5; length: 16; J: TRBJ2-1; D: TRBD1; size: NA; DNA: TGTGCCAGCAGTTACTTCGGCAGGGGGCCCTACAATGAGCAGTTCTTC; CDR3: CASSYFGRGPYNEQFF
V: TRBV27; length: 15; J: TRBJ2-7; D: TRBD1; size: NA; DNA: TGTGCCAGCAGTTTATCCGGGACAGGGCCCTACGAGCAGTACTTC; CDR3: CASSLSGTGPYEQYF
V: TRBV4-2; length: 14; J: TRBJ1-1; D: TRBD1; size: NA; DNA: TGTGCCAGCAGTGCGACAGGGATGGGAACTGAAGCTTTCTTT; CDR3: CASSATGMGTEAFF
V: TRBV30; length: 13; J: TRBJ1-6; D: NA; size: few; DNA: TGTGCCTGGATGACTTTATATAATTCACCCCTCCACTTT; CDR3: CAWMTLYNSPLHF
V: TRBV9; length: 15; J: TRBJ2-7; D: TRBD1; size: NA; DNA: TGTGCCAGCAGCTTAGGACAGGGGGGATCCTACGAGCAGTACTTC; CDR3: CASSLGQGGSYEQYF
V: TRBV7-9; length: 17; J: TRBJ2-1; D: TRBD2; size: NA; DNA: TGTGCCAGCAGCCGAGCGGGGGGCAGGGGGTCCTACAATGAGCAGTTCTTC; CDR3: CASSRAGGRGSYNEQFF